This TCR beta chain emerged from a study of CD8+ T cells in alopecia areata. Study-wide points: Mice gave a clearer picture of TCR sharing than patients did, possibly for HLA-related reasons. Both scalp clonality and the expanded CD8+ clones among the top 100 showed a significant decrease with tofacitinib. Numerous clones, expanded in lesions, remained in scalp and blood during tofacitinib.

Regarding this clone: The antigen is unknown.

Once RNA had been extracted, it was reverse transcribed into cDNA to act as the sequencing template. Measured with immunoSEQ multiplex PCR; TCRdb has only the in-frame clones, and not every one. The table records about 210,000 clones, 50% to 60% of them present only once. Treatment of the sample: oral pan-JAK inhibitor, 5-10 mg twice daily. CD4+ and CD8+ T cells were sorted from PBMCs. Looked up from germline, CDR1 is SQVTM and CDR2 is ANQGSEA. J lost 4 bases, V lost 1 base, and 5 bases had no gene match. CDR3 length: 15 amino acids. The receptor was isolated from a human donor with alopecia areata. The chain couples TRBV29-1 to TRBJ2-3, with 10 nucleotides matching TRBD2. The starting material was CD4+ T cells sorted from blood, obtained at week 4, from a patient treated with tofacitinib. The CDR3 DNA reads as TGCAGCGTTGAAGCTCAGCGGGGGGGCCCAGATACGCAGTATTTT. Protein product: CSVEAQRGGPDTQYF.